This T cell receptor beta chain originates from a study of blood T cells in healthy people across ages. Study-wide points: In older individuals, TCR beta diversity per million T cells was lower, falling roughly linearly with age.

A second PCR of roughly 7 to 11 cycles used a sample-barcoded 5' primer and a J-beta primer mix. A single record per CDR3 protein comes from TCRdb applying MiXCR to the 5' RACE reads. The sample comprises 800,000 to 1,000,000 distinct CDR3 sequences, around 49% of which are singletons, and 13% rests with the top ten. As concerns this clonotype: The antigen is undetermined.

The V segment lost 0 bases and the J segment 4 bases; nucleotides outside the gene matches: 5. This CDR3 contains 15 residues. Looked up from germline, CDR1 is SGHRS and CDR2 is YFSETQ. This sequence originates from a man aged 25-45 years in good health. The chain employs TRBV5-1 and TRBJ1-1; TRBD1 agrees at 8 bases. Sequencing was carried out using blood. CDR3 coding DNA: TGCGCCAGCAGCTTGGAGACAGGGGTTAGCACTGAAGCTTTCTTT. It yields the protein CASSLETGVSTEAFF.